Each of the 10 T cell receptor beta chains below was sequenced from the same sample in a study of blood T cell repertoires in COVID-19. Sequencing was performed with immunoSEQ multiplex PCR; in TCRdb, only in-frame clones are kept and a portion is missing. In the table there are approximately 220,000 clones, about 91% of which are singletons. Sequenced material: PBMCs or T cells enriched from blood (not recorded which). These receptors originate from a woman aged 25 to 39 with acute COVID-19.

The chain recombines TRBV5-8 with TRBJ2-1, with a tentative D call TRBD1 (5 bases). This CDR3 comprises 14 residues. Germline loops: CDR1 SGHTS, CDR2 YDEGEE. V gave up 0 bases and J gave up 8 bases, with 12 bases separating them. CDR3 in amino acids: CASSLVPGSHEQFF. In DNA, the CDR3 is TGTGCCAGCAGCTTGGTCCCAGGGTCGCATGAGCAGTTCTTC.

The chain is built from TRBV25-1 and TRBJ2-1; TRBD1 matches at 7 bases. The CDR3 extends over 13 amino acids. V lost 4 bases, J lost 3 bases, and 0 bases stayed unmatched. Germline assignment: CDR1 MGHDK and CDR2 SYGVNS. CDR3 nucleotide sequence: TGTGCCAGCAGTGGACAGGGCTACAATGAGCAGTTCTTC. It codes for CASSGQGYNEQFF.

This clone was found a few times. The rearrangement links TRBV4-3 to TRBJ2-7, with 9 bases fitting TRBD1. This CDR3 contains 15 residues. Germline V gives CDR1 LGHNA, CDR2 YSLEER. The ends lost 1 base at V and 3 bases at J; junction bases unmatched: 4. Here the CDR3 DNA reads TGCGCCAGCAGCCAAGTGGGGACAGGGAACTACGAGCAGTACTTC. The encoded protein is CASSQVGTGNYEQYF.

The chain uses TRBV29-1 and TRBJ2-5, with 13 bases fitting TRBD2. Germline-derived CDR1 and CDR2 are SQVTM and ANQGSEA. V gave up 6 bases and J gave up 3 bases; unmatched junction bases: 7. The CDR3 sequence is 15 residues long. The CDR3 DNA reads TGCAGCGTCCCGGGACTAGCGGGGAATGAAGAGACCCAGTACTTC. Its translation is CSVPGLAGNEETQYF. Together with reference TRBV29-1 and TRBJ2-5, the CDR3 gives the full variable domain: SAVISQKPSRDICQRGTSLTIQCQVDSQVTMMFWYRQQPGQSLTLIATANQGSEATYESGFVIDKFPISRPNLTFSTLTVSNMSPEDSSIYLCSVPGLAGNEETQYFGPGTRLLVL.

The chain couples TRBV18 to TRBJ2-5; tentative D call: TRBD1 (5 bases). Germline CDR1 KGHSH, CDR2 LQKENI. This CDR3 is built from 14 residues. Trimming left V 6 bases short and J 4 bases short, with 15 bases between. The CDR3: CASSTGDPPETQYF. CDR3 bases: TGTGCCAGCTCCACAGGAGATCCCCCAGAGACCCAGTACTTC.

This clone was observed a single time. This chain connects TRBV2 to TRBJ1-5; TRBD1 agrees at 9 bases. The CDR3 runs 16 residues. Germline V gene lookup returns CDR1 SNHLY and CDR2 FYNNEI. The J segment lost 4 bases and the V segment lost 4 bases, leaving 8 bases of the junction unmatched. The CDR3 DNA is TGTGCCAGCAGTGGGGGGTGGGACAGGGTTAATCAGCCCCAGCATTTT. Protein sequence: CASSGGWDRVNQPQHF.

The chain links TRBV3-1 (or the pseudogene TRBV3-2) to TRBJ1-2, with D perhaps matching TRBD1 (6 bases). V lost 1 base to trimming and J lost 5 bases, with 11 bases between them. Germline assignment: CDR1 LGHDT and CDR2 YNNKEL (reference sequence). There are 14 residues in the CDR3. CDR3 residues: CASSQVRGGYGYTF. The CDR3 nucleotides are TGTGCCAGCAGCCAAGTCCGAGGGGGATATGGCTACACCTTC.

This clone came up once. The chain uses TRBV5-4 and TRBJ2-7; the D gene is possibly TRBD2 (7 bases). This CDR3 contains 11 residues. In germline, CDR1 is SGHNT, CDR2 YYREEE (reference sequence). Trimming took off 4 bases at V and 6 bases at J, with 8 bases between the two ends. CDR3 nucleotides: TGTGCCAGCAGCAGGGGGGGCGAGCAGTACTTC. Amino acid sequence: CASSRGGEQYF.

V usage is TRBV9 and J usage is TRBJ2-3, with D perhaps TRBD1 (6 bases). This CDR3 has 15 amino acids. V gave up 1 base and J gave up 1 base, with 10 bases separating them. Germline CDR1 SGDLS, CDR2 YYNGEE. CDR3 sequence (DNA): TGTGCCAGCAGCGTATCAGGGGCGGGCACAGATACGCAGTATTTT. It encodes CASSVSGAGTDTQYF.

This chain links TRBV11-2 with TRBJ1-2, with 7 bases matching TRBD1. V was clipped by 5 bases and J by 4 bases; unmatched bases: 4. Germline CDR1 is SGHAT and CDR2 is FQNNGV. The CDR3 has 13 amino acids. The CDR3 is CASSNRDSYGYTF. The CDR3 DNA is TGTGCCAGCAGCAACCGGGACAGCTATGGCTACACCTTC.